This T cell receptor beta chain was observed in a study of cytomegalovirus exposure and HLA in healthy donors (dated by TCRdb to between 2016 and 2019). With regard to the full study: In an earlier analysis of fewer than 750 of the donors, 250 to 350 Gb of sequence data and 120 million or so unique TCR beta sequences from about 180 million T cells were reported. Roughly 300 gigabases of sequencing data and 70 million to 100 million unique TCR sequences made up an early release that covered approximately 700 HLA-typed donors. The genetic ancestry cluster associated with self-reported Caucasian donors included roughly 84% of the approximately 410 genotyped donors. The aim of the study was to test whether cataloging public T cell receptors could identify signatures of past pathogen exposure. The study used immunosequencing to profile the T cell repertoires of 670 or so subjects and linked those repertoires to cytomegalovirus serostatus. Along with the roughly 670-subject first cohort, a separate validation cohort of over a hundred different subjects was used. To predict cytomegalovirus infection status, the study brought together high-throughput TCR immunosequencing, statistical association of individual TCRs with disease status, and machine learning. A later analysis re-examined previously published TCR beta repertoires from just over 650 donors and added high-resolution HLA genotyping to investigate patterns of TCR occurrence. Rather than drawing on any new phenotypic data, the later analysis identified candidate immune exposures from TCR beta sequences and the way those sequences occurred across donors. An earlier analysis of some 500 of the donors used high-throughput TCR beta sequencing to judge whether each TCR beta V gene segment behaved as functional or pseudogenic. Alongside the repertoire data, information on donor age, sex, ethnicity and CMV serostatus was compiled. A later genetic analysis took genome-wide SNP genotypes for about 55% of the 666 donors and used that subset as a discovery cohort. All discovery cohort repertoires had been generated on a single sequencing platform. Class I and class II HLA loci were covered by the typing at four-digit resolution. Typing coverage differed by locus: A, B, C, DRB1 and DQB1 were typed in about 620-640 donors, DQA1 in 500 to 550, DPA1 in some 600, and DPB1 in 400 to 490. Roughly 5 DR-DQ haplotypes were treated as single units for association and clustering because of strong linkage in the cohort. Among 300 to 500 genotyped donors of the cohort, an average of approximately 240,000 unique TCR beta nucleotide sequences was sequenced per donor, of which about 18% were non-productive. Results the study describes overall, beyond this receptor: A later analysis reported that several top co-occurrence clusters appeared linked to parvovirus B19, influenza, CMV and Epstein-Barr virus. Because counts were too low, about 18 rarely observed V segments, including chromosome 9 orphons, were left out of the earlier analysis of some 640 of the donors. Presence/absence analyses assumed roughly uniform sequencing depth across donors, an assumption that may not hold. The classifier was reported to diagnose cytomegalovirus status with high specificity and sensitivity in both the original and validation cohorts. It was suggested by the authors that the approach could potentially be generalized to other disease states and immunological phenotypes. In a later genetic analysis, a missense DCLRE1C variant was associated with V-gene and J-gene trimming of TCR beta chains, and the association was replicated in an independent cohort. Immune exposure information for the cohort was limited to CMV serostatus. Only TCR beta chains were sequenced in this cohort, and the absence of alpha or paired-chain data limited detectable features. A few of the identified cytomegalovirus-associated TCR beta chains were confirmed in vitro to be specific for cytomegalovirus antigens. In a later analysis, most CMV-associated TCR beta chains were found to appear HLA-restricted, with HLA associations seemingly driven largely by CMV exposure. Most TCR sequences were seen in very few donors, while some public TCRs were found in many individuals. Broadly in line with IMGT annotations, most TCR beta V segments showed up in productive rearrangements about 90% or about 30% of the time in an earlier analysis of around 550 of the donors. Some IMGT-functional V segments, including TRBV6-2 and TRBV6-3, could not be distinguished by the 87-base-pair reads and were therefore excluded. In a later analysis, the rate of TCR association differed among HLA loci, with DRB1 alleles having the most associated TCRs and HLA-C alleles having the fewest. Linkage disequilibrium might explain the correlated functional status among segregating V segments, but an unknown experimental factor could not be excluded. The sequencing pipeline was judged likely to have produced a cluster of highly shared sequence variants as a technical artifact. Because HLA typing was missing for some donors at each locus, association tests included only the typed subset. In a later genetic analysis, fewer N-insertions in productive TCRs were reported among donors in an Asian-associated ancestry cluster than the roughly 700-donor mean. In the study, around 150 TCR beta chains were listed as associated with cytomegalovirus. When HLA alleles, especially DR and DQ, strongly co-occurred, attributing TCR associations to individual alleles was difficult. Compared with equally common non-associated chains, HLA-associated TCR beta chains in a later analysis were more clonally expanded and had lower generation probabilities. A further reported finding was that TCR beta sequences accurately predicted the HLA-A and HLA-B alleles for most subjects in the first cohort. At a false discovery rate of 0.05, a later analysis linked 15,000 to 20,000 TCR beta sequences to specific HLA alleles.

The germline ends are 14 bases apart after V is trimmed by 0 bases and J by 4 bases. Taken from cysteine to phenylalanine, the CDR3 has 16 residues. The read is trimmed to its CDR3 DNA, 48 bases read in frame from base 1. CDR1 and CDR2, looked up from the germline V gene, are SGHTS and YDEGEE. The cohort comprised fewer than 700 healthy bone marrow donors. At the time of sampling, all cohort members were nominally healthy, though unrecorded immune exposures were likely present. The donor was CMV seropositive and belonged to the group of 250 to 300 seropositive cohort members. A peripheral blood sample was provided by each donor, and peripheral blood mononuclear cells were used for TCR beta sequencing. Genomic DNA was extracted from the blood cell samples with the Qiagen DNeasy Blood Extraction Kit. As regards this clone: What antigen it recognizes has not been identified. Per-base quality was not reported, and no clone a single base away is much larger than it.

Receptor amplification or capture employed the immunoSEQ multiplex PCR assay. A mixture of 60 forward primers for TCR Vbeta segments and 13 reverse primers for TCR Jbeta segments was used in the multiplex PCR. Amplification of the CDR3 region of rearranged TCR beta genes was performed with a multiplex PCR assay on genomic DNA. On the Illumina HiSeq System, the amplified TCR beta libraries were sequenced as 87-base-pair reads. As for how the authors treated the data: In a later analysis, some 80 million unique TCR beta chains were counted across the approximately 640 repertoires, and around 10 million of these chains were shared by at least two donors. A nearest-neighbor algorithm error-corrected the raw reads and collapsed the reads into unique sequences, merging closely related sequences to remove PCR and sequencing errors. To assign V, D and J gene segments, CDR3 sequences were aligned to IMGT reference sequences. For a sequence to be retained, a match of at least six nucleotides was required to both a V gene segment and a J gene segment. A rearrangement counted as productive if the CDR3 had no stop codons and remained in frame with V and J, and every other rearrangement counted as non-productive. Following IMGT convention, CDR3 was defined as the stretch from the second conserved V-encoded cysteine to the conserved J-encoded phenylalanine. The earlier analysis of 450 to 750 of the donors excluded any sequence lacking an unambiguous match to a single V gene segment. An earlier analysis of 587 of the donors called V segments functional above 56.7% productive rearrangements and segregating when the between-donor standard deviation exceeded 5%. A statistical classification framework was developed to diagnose cytomegalovirus status using the catalog of TCR beta chain sequences. In a later analysis, V and J genes were assigned by comparing TCR nucleotide sequences against IMGT/GENE-DB human TR gene sequences. The TCRdist pipeline was used in a later analysis to assign CDR3 sequences and most-parsimonious VDJ recombination scenarios. A later analysis defined each TCR beta chain by its CDR3 amino acid sequence plus V-gene family, and excluded reads lacking a unique V-gene family. As a way to deal with suspected cross-contamination and a sequencing artifact, a later analysis dropped 592 nucleotide sequences that were highly shared and had low generation probability. A later analysis calculated a clonal expansion index for each public chain from normalized within-repertoire ranks of inferred template counts. In a later analysis, generation probabilities were computed using a VDJ recombination model fitted to out-of-frame rearrangements, and the results were checked against IGoR. In a later analysis, TCR-TCR, TCR-HLA and TCR-CMV co-occurrence was scored with hypergeometric tests, and a repertoire-size bias correction was applied to TCR pairs. In a later analysis, false discovery rates were estimated by permuting HLA or CMV assignments 20 times. A later analysis grouped co-occurring TCRs with DBSCAN, adding TCRdist sequence similarity when clustering within HLA-allele-positive subsets. Repertoires with fewer than 30,000 or more than 120,000 public chains, plus five repertoires with anomalous nucleotide sharing, were excluded from co-occurrence clustering. TCRdb took over this immuneACCESS table, retaining in-frame rearrangements with V and J assigned. Such tables are incomplete; in checked studies, under half of the missing clones stem from an unresolved V gene, and the remainder is unexplained. D and trimming were read from the DNA, whereas the V and J calls and clone size are those reported in that table. The sample has some 190,000 clones on record, roughly 81% of them singletons. The top ten hold roughly 2% of the sample.

The chain employs TRBV5-8 and TRBJ1-5; TRBD1 is possibly the D segment (6 matching bases). The source material was PBMCs. The TCR sequence derives from a woman in her 30s in good health and CMV-seropositive. Here is the DNA: TGTGCCAGCAGCTTGGAAGCTGGGGGCGGAAATCAGCCCCAGCATTTT. This translates into CASSLEAGGGNQPQHF. Beyond the CDR3, the reference TRBV5-8 and TRBJ1-5 genes provide the residues; the full variable domain reads: EAGVTQSPTHLIKTRGQQATLRCSPISGHTSVYWYQQALGLGLQFLLWYDEGEERNRGNFPPRFSGRQFPNYSSELNVNALELEDSALYLCASSLEAGGGNQPQHFGDGTRLSIL.